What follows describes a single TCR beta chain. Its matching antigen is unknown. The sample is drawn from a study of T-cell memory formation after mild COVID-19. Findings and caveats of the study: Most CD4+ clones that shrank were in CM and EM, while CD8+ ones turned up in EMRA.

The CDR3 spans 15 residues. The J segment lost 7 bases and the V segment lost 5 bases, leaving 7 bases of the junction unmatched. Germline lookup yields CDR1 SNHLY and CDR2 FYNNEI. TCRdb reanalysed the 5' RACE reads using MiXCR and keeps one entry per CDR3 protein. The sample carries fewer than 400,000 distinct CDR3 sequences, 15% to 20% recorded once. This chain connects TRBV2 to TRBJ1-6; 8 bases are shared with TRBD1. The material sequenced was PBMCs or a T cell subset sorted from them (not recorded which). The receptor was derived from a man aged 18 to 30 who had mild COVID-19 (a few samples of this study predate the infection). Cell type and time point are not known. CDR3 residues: CASSKDRVRNSPLHF. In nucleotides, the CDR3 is TGTGCCAGCAGTAAGGACAGGGTACGCAATTCACCCCTCCACTTT.